A single sample is the source of the 22 T cell receptor beta chains below, sequenced in a study of cytomegalovirus exposure and HLA in healthy donors. PCR involved 60 Vbeta and 13 Jbeta primers. This table comes from immunoSEQ multiplex PCR, and its TCRdb copy is limited to in-frame clones, with some not included. Among over 200,000 clones listed, almost 80% were seen once. Material: PBMCs. These receptors were obtained from a male donor in good health and CMV-seronegative.

The chain joins TRBV15 to TRBJ2-7, with 8 bases identical to TRBD1. This CDR3 region has 14 residues. With V trimmed by 5 bases and J by 6 bases, 9 bases remained unmatched. Germline-derived CDR1 and CDR2 are LNHNV and YYDKDF (reference sequence). Here the CDR3 reads CATSDGQGIGEQYF. DNA of the CDR3: TGTGCCACCAGCGATGGACAGGGCATAGGCGAGCAGTACTTC.

DNA of the CDR3: TGTGCCAGCAGCTTAAGCGGCAGTTCTAATGAAAAACTGTTTTTT. This gives the protein CASSLSGSSNEKLFF. The rearrangement links TRBV7-9 to TRBJ1-4; D gene ambiguous. With 2 bases removed from V and 3 bases from J, the gap between germline ends came to 10 bases. Looked up from germline, CDR1 is SEHNR and CDR2 is FQNEAQ (reference sequence). The CDR3 consists of 15 residues.

The chain employs TRBV9 and TRBJ1-4; no firm D call. CDR1 SGDLS and CDR2 YYNGEE come from the germline V gene. This CDR3 is built from 15 residues. V was trimmed by 0 bases and J by 6 bases, leaving 12 bases between them. CDR3 in DNA: TGTGCCAGCAGCGTAGGGTCACTGGGAGATGAAAAACTGTTTTTT. This codes for CASSVGSLGDEKLFF.

CDR3 sequence: CASSQDLRDTPGTDTQYF. CDR3 nucleotides: TGCGCCAGCAGCCAAGATCTCCGAGACACCCCTGGTACAGATACGCAGTATTTT. The chain employs TRBV4-1 and TRBJ2-3; D remains unclear. The CDR3 totals 18 residues. The germline CDR1 and CDR2 sequences are MGHRA and YSYEKL. Trimming removed 0 bases from V and 3 bases from J, with 19 bases in between.

The chain's CDR3 is CASSLIGGGGTEAFF. In nucleotides, the CDR3 is TGTGCCAGCAGCTTAATAGGGGGCGGCGGCACTGAAGCTTTCTTT. V is TRBV7-3 and J is TRBJ1-1, with 7 nucleotides matching TRBD1. CDR3 length: 15 amino acids. The trim removed 1 base at V and 4 bases at J, leaving 6 bases unmatched. CDR1 and CDR2 from the germline V gene are SGHTA and FQGTGA.

V usage is TRBV10-1 and J usage is TRBJ2-7; the match to TRBD2 covers 9 bases. V trimming: 3 bases; J trimming: 5 bases; junction bases outside the gene matches: 11. The CDR3 is 16 residues long. CDR1 and CDR2 (germline): WNHNN, SYGVQD (reference sequence). The CDR3 DNA is TGCGCCAGCAGTGATAGTAAGGGACTAGCAAGCGACGAGCAGTACTTC. Protein product: CASSDSKGLASDEQYF.

The chain couples TRBV2 to TRBJ2-2; TRBD1 matches 11 bases. The CDR3 covers 15 residues. V dropped 4 bases and J dropped 6; count of bases not matched to a gene: 4. Germline V gene data show CDR1 as SNHLY and CDR2 as FYNNEI. The CDR3 here is CASSVRGQGAGELFF. The CDR3 DNA reads TGTGCCAGCAGTGTGAGGGGACAGGGGGCCGGGGAGCTGTTTTTT.

The rearrangement joins TRBV12-1 to TRBJ1-3; the table's D call, TRBD1, was not checked against the DNA. TRBV12-1 counts as a pseudogene. This CDR3 has 19 amino acids. The CDR3 bases are TGTGCCAGCAGCTTTCGGGGGCCGGGGGACAGGGATTCTGGAAACACCATATATTTT. Its protein product is CASSFRGPGDRDSGNTIYF.

This clone was seen a single time. The V call is TRBV6-1, the J call TRBJ2-3; no clear D gene. The CDR3 consists of 15 residues. Trimming cost V 4 bases and J 2 bases, with 13 bases left between them. Germline CDR1 is MNHNS and CDR2 is SASEGT. CDR3 sequence (DNA): TGTGCCAGCAGTGGGAGTCGATTCTCCACAGATACGCAGTATTTT. Translation gives CASSGSRFSTDTQYF.

This clone appeared once. The chain links TRBV15 to TRBJ2-3, with a possible D match to TRBD2 (6 bases). The CDR3 length is 16 residues. Germline V gene lookup returns CDR1 LNHNV and CDR2 YYDKDF (reference sequence). V lost 5 bases, J lost 0 bases, and 15 bases lay in between. In DNA, the CDR3 is TGTGCCACCAGCCTGCGGCGGGGCACTAGCACAGATACGCAGTATTTT. The encoded protein is CATSLRRGTSTDTQYF.

The V and J genes are TRBV27 and TRBJ1-5; no definite D call. CDR3 length: 14 residues. CDR1 is MNHEY and CDR2 is SMNVEV in the germline V gene (reference sequence). V lost 3 bases to trimming and J lost 9 bases, with 15 bases between them. DNA of the CDR3: TGTGCCAGCAGTTTGAGTCAGAGGGCACGGCCCCAGCATTTT. This encodes CASSLSQRARPQHF.

The rearrangement joins TRBV19 to TRBJ1-1; a weak D match, TRBD1 (6 bases). With 7 bases removed from V and 1 base from J, the gap between germline ends came to 10 bases. The CDR3 length is 13 residues. CDR1 LNHDA and CDR2 SQIVND come from the germline V gene (reference sequence). DNA for the CDR3: TGTGCCAGTAACCAGGGGACGAACACTGAAGCTTTCTTT. It yields the protein CASNQGTNTEAFF. Supplemented by reference TRBV19 and TRBJ1-1, the full variable domain reads DGGITQSPKYLFRKEGQNVTLSCEQNLNHDAMYWYRQDPGQGLRLIYYSQIVNDFQKGDIAEGYSVSREKKESFPLTVTSAQKNPTAFYLCASNQGTNTEAFFGQGTRLTVV.

V and J are TRBV30 and TRBJ2-3; possible D gene TRBD2, 7 bases. Looked up from germline, CDR1 is GTSNPN and CDR2 is SVGIG (reference sequence). The germline V and J ends were trimmed by 3 bases and 3 bases, with 13 bases remaining between them. CDR3 size: 14 residues. The CDR3 DNA follows: TGTGCCTGGAGATCGAGGGGGGGGACAGATACGCAGTATTTT. Amino acids: CAWRSRGGTDTQYF.

The V gene is TRBV10-1, the J gene TRBJ2-3; TRBD2 matches 10 bases. V shed 4 bases and J 5 bases; nucleotides not matched to a gene: 9. Germline CDR1 and CDR2: WNHNN and SYGVQD (reference sequence). There are 16 residues in the CDR3. CDR3 amino acids: CASSGLSGRAGDTQYF. CDR3 DNA sequence: TGCGCCAGCAGTGGCCTAAGCGGGAGGGCCGGAGATACGCAGTATTTT.

This clone was detected a few times. This chain joins TRBV6-1 and TRBJ1-5; 7 bases agree with TRBD1. CDR1 is MNHNS and CDR2 is SASEGT in the germline V gene. The CDR3 contains 13 residues. The J segment lost 3 bases and the V segment lost 9 bases, leaving 5 bases of the junction unmatched. The CDR3 is CASIGQDNQPQHF. CDR3 DNA sequence: TGTGCCAGTATTGGACAGGACAATCAGCCCCAGCATTTT.

V gene TRBV6-6 combines with J gene TRBJ2-7; 7 positions agree with TRBD2. The junction had 10 bases not matched to a gene; V was cut back by 6 bases and J by 2 bases. The CDR3 totals 15 residues. Germline CDR1 reads MNHNY; CDR2 reads SVGAGI (reference sequence). Here the CDR3 DNA reads TGTGCCAGCAGCCTAATCGGACTAGAGCCCTACGAGCAGTACTTC. This sequence encodes CASSLIGLEPYEQYF.

The chain is built from TRBV10-2 and TRBJ2-3; TRBD2 matches at 7 bases. J was trimmed by 3 bases and V by 4 bases; bases with no gene match: 4. In germline, CDR1 is WSHSY, CDR2 SAAADI. The CDR3 contains 14 residues. The CDR3 coding sequence is TGCGCCAGCAGTGTGGGAGGGCCTACAGATACGCAGTATTTT. This codes for CASSVGGPTDTQYF.

This chain connects TRBV5-1 to TRBJ2-1, with TRBD2 identical over 12 bases. Germline values: CDR1 SGHRS, CDR2 YFSETQ. The length of the CDR3 is 16 residues. The V segment lost 3 bases and the J segment 5 bases; nucleotides outside the gene matches: 6. The CDR3 DNA reads as TGCGCCAGCAGCTCCCCTAGCGGGAGGGCGGACAATGAGCAGTTCTTC. Translating gives CASSSPSGRADNEQFF.

This chain links TRBV28 with TRBJ2-5; tentative D call: TRBD1 (6 bases). Trimming removed 6 bases at V and 4 bases at J, with 12 bases between. The CDR3 totals 13 residues. Per germline, CDR1 MDHEN and CDR2 SYDVKM. The CDR3 DNA follows: TGTGCCAGCAGACGAACAGGGACAGAGACCCAGTACTTC. Its translation is CASRRTGTETQYF.

V usage is TRBV5-1 and J usage is TRBJ1-1, with a tentative D call TRBD1 (5 bases). Germline V gives CDR1 SGHRS, CDR2 YFSETQ. The V and J ends lost 2 bases and 1 base respectively, with 9 bases between them. The CDR3 spans 14 residues. The DNA of the CDR3 is TGCGCCAGCAGCTTAAACACAGGGAACACTGAAGCTTTCTTT. Protein sequence: CASSLNTGNTEAFF.

V and J are TRBV29-1 and TRBJ2-7, with D tentatively TRBD1 (5 bases). The ends were cut back, 4 bases at V and 2 bases at J, with 12 bases in the middle. CDR1 is SQVTM and CDR2 is ANQGSEA in the germline V gene. CDR3 length: 13 residues. The CDR3 loop is CSVALSTAYEQYF. CDR3 coding DNA: TGCAGCGTTGCCTTATCGACAGCCTACGAGCAGTACTTC.

The V and J genes are TRBV19 and TRBJ2-2; 14 nucleotides line up with TRBD2. V was pared by 5 bases and J by 4 bases, with 6 bases of the junction left unmatched. Germline V gene data show CDR1 as LNHDA and CDR2 as SQIVND (reference sequence). The CDR3 totals 17 residues. The CDR3 DNA sequence: TGTGCCAGTAGTTTTGTCGGACTAGCGGGAGGCACCGGGGAGCTGTTTTTT. The encoded protein is CASSFVGLAGGTGELFF.